These 16 T cell receptor beta chains were sequenced from one sample in a study of T cell responses to AZD1222 COVID-19 vaccine (TCRdb year 2021). Per the publication, the time point label means: about 28 days (+/-7) after the second vaccine dose. The library came from the immunoSEQ multiplex PCR assay. TCRdb holds this immuneACCESS table with in-frame rearrangements only. Some clones are missing; in checked studies, unresolved V genes explain under half, and the rest has no known cause. Across this sample there are 150,000 or so clones, with 80% to 95% seen only once. Around 3.5% of the sample comes from the top ten. This sample comprised peripheral blood, obtained 28 days after the second AZD1222 dose. The receptors stem from an adult who received the AZD1222 COVID-19 vaccine.

V usage is TRBV6-7 and J usage is TRBJ2-2; D may correspond to TRBD1 or TRBD2 (5 bases each). TRBV6-7 is flagged as an ORF with uncertain function. V gave up 7 bases and J gave up 3 bases, with 21 bases separating them. CDR3 length: 17 amino acids. Here the CDR3 reads CASNPRRRGPHTGELFF. CDR3 DNA sequence: TGTGCCAGCAACCCTCGACGTAGGGGACCACACACCGGGGAGCTGTTTTTT.

V gene TRBV13 combines with J gene TRBJ1-6; D is ambiguous. V lost 2 bases and J lost 4, with 9 bases in between. The CDR3 is made up of 15 amino acids. Germline V gene data show CDR1 as PRHDT and CDR2 as FYEKMQ (reference sequence). This chain's CDR3 is CASSLSRGYNSPLHF. For the CDR3, the DNA is TGTGCCAGCAGCTTAAGTCGGGGTTATAATTCACCCCTCCACTTT.

J is TRBJ1-1 and V is TRBV5-1; D unclear. This CDR3 spans 14 amino acids. The ends were cut back, 0 bases at V and 0 bases at J, with 6 bases in the middle. From germline, CDR1 is SGHRS and CDR2 YFSETQ. The DNA for the CDR3 is TGCGCCAGCAGCTTGGGTAGACTGAACACTGAAGCTTTCTTT. This gives the protein CASSLGRLNTEAFF.

V is TRBV28 and J is TRBJ2-7; perhaps TRBD1 as D (6 bases). The CDR3 runs 14 residues. Germline loops: CDR1 MDHEN, CDR2 SYDVKM. The germline V and J ends were trimmed by 2 bases and 3 bases, with 11 bases remaining between them. For the CDR3, the DNA is TGTGCCAGCAGTTTAGAGCAGGGGAACTACGAGCAGTACTTC. Its protein is CASSLEQGNYEQYF.

The chain employs TRBV28 and TRBJ2-7; 7 bases fit TRBD2. V shed 6 bases and J 3 bases; nucleotides not matched to a gene: 11. Germline CDR1 and CDR2: MDHEN and SYDVKM. The CDR3 length is 15 residues. Here the CDR3 reads CASSSSASGNYEQYF. Here the CDR3 DNA reads TGTGCCAGCAGCTCCTCGGCTAGCGGCAACTACGAGCAGTACTTC.

The chain recombines TRBV4-2 with TRBJ1-6, with a tentative D call TRBD1 (6 bases). V lost 1 base to trimming and J lost 10 bases, with 17 bases between them. CDR1 and CDR2 (germline): LGHNA, YNFKEQ. The length of the CDR3 is 16 residues. CDR3 DNA: TGTGCCAGCAGCCAAGTCGGCCAGGGGCTTTGGTCACCCCTCCACTTT. It yields the protein CASSQVGQGLWSPLHF.

This sequence joins TRBV7-3 and TRBJ1-1, with D tentatively TRBD1 (6 bases). V lost 5 bases, J lost 6 bases, and 10 bases lay in between. From germline, CDR1 is SGHTA and CDR2 FQGTGA. The CDR3 totals 12 residues. CDR3 sequence: CASSTQGSEAFF. In DNA form, the CDR3 reads TGTGCCAGCAGCACACAGGGCTCTGAAGCTTTCTTT.

This clone was counted a single time. V and J are TRBV5-1 and TRBJ1-1; 8 bases line up with TRBD1. This CDR3 contains 16 residues. V trimming: 0 bases; J trimming: 1 base; junction bases outside the gene matches: 5. The V gene's germline CDR1 is SGHRS and CDR2 YFSETQ. In DNA, the CDR3 is TGCGCCAGCAGCTTGGGTGGGACAGGACCGAACACTGAAGCTTTCTTT. Translated, it gives CASSLGGTGPNTEAFF.

V gene TRBV9 combines with J gene TRBJ2-5; perhaps TRBD1 as D (5 bases). The germline gives CDR1 SGDLS, CDR2 YYNGEE. This CDR3 spans 15 amino acids. The germline V and J ends were trimmed by 0 bases and 4 bases, with 13 bases remaining between them. CDR3 protein: CASSVAKDTGETQYF. The CDR3 nucleotides are TGTGCCAGCAGCGTAGCCAAGGACACGGGAGAGACCCAGTACTTC. Using reference TRBV9 and TRBJ2-5 for the parts outside the CDR3, the full variable domain is DSGVTQTPKHLITATGQRVTLRCSPRSGDLSVYWYQQSLDQGLQFLIQYYNGEERAKGNILERFSAQQFPDLHSELNLSSLELGDSALYFCASSVAKDTGETQYFGPGTRLLVL.

V is TRBV28 and J is TRBJ1-6; D is possibly TRBD1 (5 bases). This CDR3 region has 13 residues. Germline V gene data show CDR1 as MDHEN and CDR2 as SYDVKM. V shed 6 bases and J shed 4 bases, with 7 bases lying between them. The CDR3 sequence is CASRDTYNSPLHF. Written as DNA, the CDR3 is TGTGCCAGCAGGGACACATATAATTCACCCCTCCACTTT. Looking up the rest from reference TRBV28 and TRBJ1-6 gives the full variable domain: DVKVTQSSRYLVKRTGEKVFLECVQDMDHENMFWYRQDPGLGLRLIYFSYDVKMKEKGDIPEGYSVSREKKERFSLILESASTNQTSMYLCASRDTYNSPLHFGNGTRLTVT.

The V gene is TRBV28, the J gene TRBJ1-1; possible D gene TRBD1, 5 bases. This CDR3 comprises 15 residues. V was clipped by 2 bases and J by 4 bases, with 14 bases between them. Per germline, CDR1 MDHEN and CDR2 SYDVKM. CDR3 sequence: CASSLPGTGFTEAFF. The CDR3 DNA sequence: TGTGCCAGCAGTTTACCCGGGACCGGGTTCACTGAAGCTTTCTTT.

The chain has TRBV28 and TRBJ2-7; D gene uncertain. V dropped 2 bases and J dropped 0 bases, with 11 bases sitting between them. Germline loops: CDR1 MDHEN, CDR2 SYDVKM. The CDR3 runs 15 residues. CDR3 protein: CASSLHGISSYEQYF. CDR3 in DNA: TGTGCCAGCAGTTTACACGGAATTAGCTCCTACGAGCAGTACTTC.

The chain recombines TRBV3-1 (or the pseudogene TRBV3-2) with TRBJ2-7; TRBD2 matches at 13 bases. The V segment lost 3 bases and the J segment 3 bases; nucleotides outside the gene matches: 11. The CDR3 totals 18 residues. Germline V gene sequence: CDR1 LGHDT, CDR2 YNNKEL (reference sequence). The CDR3 DNA follows: TGTGCCAGCAGCCAGATGGGGACTAGCGGGAATCCGAGCTACGAGCAGTACTTC. This gives the protein CASSQMGTSGNPSYEQYF.

V usage is TRBV6-6 and J usage is TRBJ1-2; D is possibly TRBD1 (6 bases). Trimming shortened V by 2 bases and J by 5 bases, and 15 bases separated the two germline ends. Germline CDR1 reads MNHNY; CDR2 reads SVGAGI (reference sequence). The CDR3 length is 15 residues. The CDR3 region has the DNA TGTGCCAGCAGTTACCCCAGGGGCCAGTTGTATGGCTACACCTTC. Residues: CASSYPRGQLYGYTF.

V usage is TRBV6-1 and J usage is TRBJ1-5, with D perhaps TRBD1 (6 bases). The V and J ends lost 3 bases and 4 bases respectively, with 10 bases between them. This CDR3 contains 14 residues. Germline-derived CDR1 and CDR2 are MNHNS and SASEGT. The CDR3 DNA reads TGTGCCAGCAGTGAGGACAGCCCTAATCAGCCCCAGCATTTT. Protein sequence: CASSEDSPNQPQHF.

This chain joins TRBV3-1 (or the pseudogene TRBV3-2) and TRBJ2-7; tentatively, D is TRBD1 or TRBD2 (5 bases each). CDR1 and CDR2 from the germline V gene are LGHDT and YNNKEL (reference sequence). The CDR3 has 13 amino acids. Trimming stripped 0 bases from V and 4 bases from J, with 7 bases between. The CDR3 DNA is TGTGCCAGCAGCCAAGATGAGGGGTACGAGCAGTACTTC. Amino acid sequence: CASSQDEGYEQYF.